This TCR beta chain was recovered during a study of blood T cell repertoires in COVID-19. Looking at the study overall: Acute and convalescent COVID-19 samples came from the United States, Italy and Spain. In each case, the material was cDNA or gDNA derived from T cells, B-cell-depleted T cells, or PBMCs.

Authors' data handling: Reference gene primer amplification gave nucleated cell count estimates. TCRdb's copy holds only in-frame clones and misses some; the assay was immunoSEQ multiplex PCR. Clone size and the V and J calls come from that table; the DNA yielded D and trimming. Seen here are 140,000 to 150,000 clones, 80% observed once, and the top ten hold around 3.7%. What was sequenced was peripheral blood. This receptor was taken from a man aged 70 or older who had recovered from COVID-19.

The CDR3 DNA is TGTGCCAGTAGTATAGGGCTTAGAAGAGGCCCTTCTAGCACAGATACGCAGTATTTT. It translates to CASSIGLRRGPSSTDTQYF. V is TRBV19 and J is TRBJ2-3; no definite D call. The CDR3 has 19 amino acids. The germline gives CDR1 LNHDA, CDR2 SQIVND (reference sequence). The V end lost 1 base, the J end lost 0 bases, and 20 bases lay between the germline ends. The variable domain in full, with the rest retrieved from reference TRBV19 and TRBJ2-3, is DGGITQSPKYLFRKEGQNVTLSCEQNLNHDAMYWYRQDPGQGLRLIYYSQIVNDFQKGDIAEGYSVSREKKESFPLTVTSAQKNPTAFYLCASSIGLRRGPSSTDTQYFGPGTRLTVL.